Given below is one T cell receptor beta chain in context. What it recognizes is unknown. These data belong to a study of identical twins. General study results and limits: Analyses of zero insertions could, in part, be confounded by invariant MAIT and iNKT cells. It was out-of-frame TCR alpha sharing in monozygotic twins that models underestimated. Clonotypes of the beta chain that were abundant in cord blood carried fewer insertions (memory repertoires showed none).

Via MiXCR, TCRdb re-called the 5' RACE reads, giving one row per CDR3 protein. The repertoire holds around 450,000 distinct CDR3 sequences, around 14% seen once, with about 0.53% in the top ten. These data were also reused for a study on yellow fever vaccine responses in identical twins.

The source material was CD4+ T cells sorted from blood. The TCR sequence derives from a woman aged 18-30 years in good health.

DNA of the CDR3: TGTGCCAGCAGCTTAGAAGGGACGGCAGGAAACACCATATATTTT. It yields the protein CASSLEGTAGNTIYF. The chain carries TRBV11-2 and TRBJ1-3; D is perhaps TRBD1 (5 bases). This CDR3 contains 15 residues. V was pared by 0 bases and J by 4 bases, with 10 bases between. The V gene's germline CDR1 is SGHAT and CDR2 FQNNGV.